This passage covers 9 T cell receptor beta chains from one sample sequenced in a study of metastatic and nonmetastatic thyroid tumors. TCRdb re-called the PCR reads through MiXCR. The profile shows around 18,000 clones, 29% of them singletons. Thyroid surgery was performed in patients who had received no treatment beforehand. Sequenced: tumor tissue. All receptors derive from a female donor with papillary thyroid cancer or a benign thyroid nodule (not recorded which). Some clones in this sample may be carry-over from other donors' samples.

Concerning this clone: The junction differs from germline at one of its ends, possibly a read error. V and J are TRBV20-1 and TRBJ1-1; D remains unclear. CDR3 length equals 14 residues. Looked up from germline, CDR1 is DFQATT and CDR2 is SNEGSKA (reference sequence). CDR3 DNA: TGCAGTGTTAGAGACCTTAAGGGCTTCACTGAAGCTTTCTTT. Translated: CSVRDLKGFTEAFF.

This clone has more than one count but fewer than ten. The gene calls are TRBV12-3 or TRBV12-4 and TRBJ2-1; TRBD1 is a possible D gene (6 bases). The CDR3 extends over 14 amino acids. The ends were cut back, 1 base at V and 5 bases at J, with 9 bases in the middle. The CDR3 DNA reads TGTGCCAGCAGTTTAGAGGGGACAAACAATGAGCAGTTCTTC. It yields the protein CASSLEGTNNEQFF.

In its sample, this clone was seen a few times. The chain links TRBV6-2 or TRBV6-3 to TRBJ2-2, with TRBD1 as a possible D gene (5 bases). V shed 6 bases and J shed 1 base, with 6 bases lying between them. The V gene's germline CDR1 is MNHEY and CDR2 SVGEGT. CDR3 length: 13 residues. Here the CDR3 reads CASRQGNTGELFF. The CDR3 coding sequence is TGTGCCAGCAGGCAGGGGAACACCGGGGAGCTGTTTTTT.

The chain recombines TRBV20-1 with TRBJ2-5; TRBD2 agrees at 7 bases. Germline CDR1 and CDR2: DFQATT and SNEGSKA (reference sequence). Trimming at V came to 8 bases and at J to 2 bases, leaving 17 bases not matched to a gene. CDR3 size: 16 residues. The CDR3 loop reads CSTETREAGNQETQYF. In DNA, the CDR3 is TGCAGTACCGAAACGCGGGAAGCGGGGAATCAAGAGACCCAGTACTTC.

There are a few counts of this clone. The chain has TRBV12-3 or TRBV12-4 and TRBJ1-5; a possible D gene is TRBD1 (5 bases). Trimming removed 4 bases at V and 4 bases at J, with 11 bases between. This CDR3 is 14 amino acids long. CDR3 region: CASSSSGWNQPQHF. The CDR3 coding sequence is TGTGCCAGCAGTTCCTCAGGGTGGAATCAGCCCCAGCATTTT.

This clone was observed a handful of times. The genes are TRBV6-1 and TRBJ2-7; D tentatively reads TRBD1 or TRBD2 (5 bases each). Trimming stripped 6 bases from V and 2 bases from J, with 17 bases between. Germline V gene sequence: CDR1 MNHNS, CDR2 SASEGT. CDR3 length: 15 amino acids. CDR3 sequence: CASSQGTQGTYEQYF. CDR3 sequence (DNA): TGTGCCAGCAGCCAAGGGACCCAGGGAACCTACGAGCAGTACTTC.

The chain couples TRBV7-8 to TRBJ1-2; D perhaps matches TRBD1 (5 bases). Trimming pared 4 bases from V and 0 bases from J, leaving 18 bases between. There are 17 residues in the CDR3. In germline, CDR1 is SGHVS, CDR2 FQNEAQ. CDR3 in amino acids: CASSSGTPGPSNYGYTF. DNA for the CDR3: TGTGCCAGCAGCTCCGGGACGCCGGGCCCGTCTAACTATGGCTACACCTTC.

This clone was counted only a few times. The chain has TRBV6-1 and TRBJ2-7; D remains ambiguous. The V end was cut by 7 bases, the J end by 4 bases, with 20 bases between. CDR1 is MNHNS, CDR2 SASEGT, per germline. This CDR3 has 15 amino acids. Here the CDR3 reads CASTPLGIGPYEQYF. In nucleotides, the CDR3 is TGTGCCAGCACCCCCCTGGGGATCGGGCCATACGAGCAGTACTTC.

This rearrangement joins TRBV28 to TRBJ1-2, with D possibly TRBD1 on 5 matching bases. CDR1 and CDR2 from the germline V gene are MDHEN and SYDVKM. The CDR3 has 13 residues. V lost 6 bases and J lost 5, with 13 bases in between. CDR3 bases: TGTGCCAGCAGGGATGGGGGACGATATGGCTACACCTTC. It translates to CASRDGGRYGYTF.